Sequencing of this T cell receptor beta chain was carried out in a study of T cells in Graves' hyperthyroidism and ophthalmopathy. Notes on the study in general: Model predictions of ophthalmopathy came a median approximately seven months before onset.

This CDR3 contains 15 residues. Germline assignment: CDR1 SGHTA and CDR2 FQGTGA. V lost 4 bases and J lost 2; bases outside the gene matches: 4. Amplified TCR beta CDR3 regions came from RNA transcripts. First-round RT-PCR of the TCR CDR3 relied on the HTBI primer set. TCRdb re-derived calls from the multiplex PCR reads in MiXCR, one entry per CDR3 protein. The repertoire holds over 350,000 distinct CDR3 sequences, with roughly 15% as singletons. This clonotype was counted at least ten times. Its specificity is not known. This sequence was found in a man younger than 35 with Graves' ophthalmopathy. V gene TRBV7-3 combines with J gene TRBJ2-3; 9 nucleotides match TRBD2. Specimen: blood. The CDR3 here is CASSSGLALTDTQYF. For the CDR3, the DNA is TGTGCCAGCAGCTCCGGACTAGCGCTCACAGATACGCAGTATTTT.